The 11 T cell receptor beta chains listed next were all sequenced from one sample in a study of blood T cell repertoires in COVID-19. Profiling relied on immunoSEQ multiplex PCR, and the TCRdb table lists in-frame clones only, not all of them. Of under 300,000 clones detected, less than 85% appear once; the ten largest clones hold around 1.6%. Sequencing was carried out using peripheral blood. These receptors all come from a human donor with COVID-19, enrolled during active disease. The donor label of this sample is uncertain.

This chain joins TRBV7-3 and TRBJ1-1; 9 nucleotides align to TRBD1. This CDR3 contains 16 residues. Trimming cost V 4 bases and J 1 base; bases outside gene matches: 7. Germline CDR1 reads SGHTA; CDR2 reads FQGTGA. The CDR3 protein is CASSWTGEGWNTEAFF. CDR3 DNA sequence: TGTGCCAGCAGCTGGACAGGGGAAGGGTGGAACACTGAAGCTTTCTTT. Full variable domain (outside the CDR3, taken from reference TRBV7-3 and TRBJ1-1): GAGVSQTPSNKVTEKGKYVELRCDPISGHTALYWYRQSLGQGPEFLIYFQGTGAADDSGLPNDRFFAVRPEGSVSTLKIQRTERGDSAVYLCASSWTGEGWNTEAFFGQGTRLTVV.

The chain recombines TRBV30 with TRBJ1-1; no definite D call. The CDR3 spans 11 residues. Germline loops: CDR1 GTSNPN, CDR2 SVGIG (reference sequence). The V end was cut by 3 bases, the J end by 7 bases, with 9 bases between. The CDR3 is CAWRFGVEAFF. The CDR3 region has the DNA TGTGCCTGGAGGTTCGGAGTTGAAGCTTTCTTT.

J is TRBJ1-5 and V is TRBV19; D is undetermined. Trimming took 7 bases from V and 4 from J, leaving 17 bases between them. The germline V gene encodes CDR1 LNHDA and CDR2 SQIVND (reference sequence). This CDR3 region has 15 residues. The CDR3 sequence: CASMRAAFTNQPQHF. The CDR3 coding sequence is TGTGCCAGTATGAGGGCAGCTTTCACTAATCAGCCCCAGCATTTT.

The chain recombines TRBV19 with TRBJ2-5, with 8 bases fitting TRBD1. After removal of 6 bases from V and 5 bases from J, the junction contained 14 bases not matched to a gene. There are 16 residues in the CDR3. CDR1 is LNHDA, CDR2 SQIVND, per germline (reference sequence). The CDR3 DNA reads TGTGCCAGTAGGGATCGTGACAGGGGTTCGGGGGAGACCCAGTACTTC. This gives the protein CASRDRDRGSGETQYF. The variable domain in full, with the rest retrieved from reference TRBV19 and TRBJ2-5, is DGGITQSPKYLFRKEGQNVTLSCEQNLNHDAMYWYRQDPGQGLRLIYYSQIVNDFQKGDIAEGYSVSREKKESFPLTVTSAQKNPTAFYLCASRDRDRGSGETQYFGPGTRLLVL.

This clone was detected a few times. The chain uses TRBV28 and TRBJ1-2; 7 bases are shared with TRBD1. V was clipped by 2 bases and J by 6 bases; unmatched bases: 3. The germline gives CDR1 MDHEN, CDR2 SYDVKM. The CDR3 covers 13 residues. DNA of the CDR3: TGTGCCAGCAGTTTAGGCAGGGGGAATGGCTACACCTTC. Its protein is CASSLGRGNGYTF.

This chain uses TRBV23-1 with TRBJ2-5, with 8 nucleotides matching TRBD1. Being an ORF, TRBV23-1 has a function that is uncertain. V dropped 3 bases and J dropped 9; count of bases not matched to a gene: 18. The CDR3 loop spans 17 amino acids. CDR3: CASSQRHTYNRGQAQYF. CDR3 DNA sequence: TGCGCCAGCAGTCAGCGACATACTTATAACAGGGGACAGGCCCAGTACTTC.

The sample holds a few counts of this clone. This chain joins TRBV28 and TRBJ1-6; no clear D. The V gene's germline CDR1 is MDHEN and CDR2 SYDVKM. The CDR3 covers 18 residues. V lost 6 bases and J lost 7, with 25 bases in between. CDR3 amino acids: CASRYRVIRLPGNSPLHF. CDR3 DNA: TGTGCCAGCAGGTACCGGGTTATTCGACTGCCGGGGAATTCACCCCTCCACTTT. Drawing the rest from reference TRBV28 and TRBJ1-6, the complete variable domain is DVKVTQSSRYLVKRTGEKVFLECVQDMDHENMFWYRQDPGLGLRLIYFSYDVKMKEKGDIPEGYSVSREKKERFSLILESASTNQTSMYLCASRYRVIRLPGNSPLHFGNGTRLTVT.

The V and J genes are TRBV13 and TRBJ2-6; a weak D match, TRBD2 (6 bases). The CDR3 is 18 residues long. Trimming pared 5 bases from V and 0 bases from J, leaving 17 bases between. Germline V CDR1 and CDR2: PRHDT, FYEKMQ (reference sequence). CDR3 coding DNA: TGTGCCAGCAGCAAGAACCGGGACGGGAGCTCTGGGGCCAACGTCCTGACTTTC. Translated, it gives CASSKNRDGSSGANVLTF.

The genes are TRBV28 and TRBJ2-7; D is perhaps TRBD2 (5 bases). Germline CDR1 is MDHEN and CDR2 is SYDVKM. Trimming removed 4 bases from V and 3 bases from J, with 16 bases in between. The CDR3 covers 15 residues. CDR3 region: CASSSVINGVYEQYF. CDR3 coding DNA: TGTGCCAGCAGTTCGGTAATAAACGGGGTCTACGAGCAGTACTTC. Based on the CDR3 plus reference TRBV28 and TRBJ2-7, the full variable domain is DVKVTQSSRYLVKRTGEKVFLECVQDMDHENMFWYRQDPGLGLRLIYFSYDVKMKEKGDIPEGYSVSREKKERFSLILESASTNQTSMYLCASSSVINGVYEQYFGPGTRLTVT.

This clone has only a few counts. The V and J genes are TRBV4-1 and TRBJ2-7; 11 bases line up with TRBD2. The CDR3 consists of 19 residues. Trimming cost V 3 bases and J 2 bases; bases outside gene matches: 15. Germline V gene data show CDR1 as MGHRA and CDR2 as YSYEKL. The CDR3 DNA reads as TGCGCCAGCAGCCAGCCGGGACTAGCGGTTATGCCTGAAACCTACGAGCAGTACTTC. Protein product: CASSQPGLAVMPETYEQYF.

The chain uses TRBV2 and TRBJ1-1; tentative D call: TRBD1 (6 bases). Trimming removed 8 bases at V and 5 bases at J, with 18 bases between. Germline CDR1 is SNHLY and CDR2 is FYNNEI. The CDR3 runs 14 residues. CDR3 in amino acids: CASSPDGGHTEAFF. Here the CDR3 DNA reads TGTGCCAGCTCTCCAGACGGGGGGCATACTGAAGCTTTCTTT.